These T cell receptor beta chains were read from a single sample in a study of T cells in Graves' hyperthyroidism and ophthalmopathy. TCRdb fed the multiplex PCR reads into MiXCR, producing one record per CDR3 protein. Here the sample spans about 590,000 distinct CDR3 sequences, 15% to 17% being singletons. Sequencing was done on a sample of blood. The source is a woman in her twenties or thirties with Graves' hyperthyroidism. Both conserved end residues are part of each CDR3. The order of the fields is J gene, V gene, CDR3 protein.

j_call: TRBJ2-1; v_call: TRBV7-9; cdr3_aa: CASSLLARPWPFF
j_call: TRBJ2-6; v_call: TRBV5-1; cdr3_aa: CASSLAPGANVLTF
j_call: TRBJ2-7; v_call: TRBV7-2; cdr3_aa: CASRVGEYSYEQYF
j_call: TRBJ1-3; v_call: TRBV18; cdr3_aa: CASSTDLGSGNTIYF
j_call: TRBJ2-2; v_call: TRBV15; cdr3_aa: CATSSGTGYPVWGGELFF
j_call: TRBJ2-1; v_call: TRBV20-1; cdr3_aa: CSARPDNEQFF
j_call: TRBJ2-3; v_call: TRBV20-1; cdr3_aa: CTPIDLNTDTQYF
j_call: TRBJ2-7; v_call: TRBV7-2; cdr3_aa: CASSYQTGAGYEQYF
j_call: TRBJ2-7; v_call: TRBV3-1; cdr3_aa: CASSTIRGTSSEQYF
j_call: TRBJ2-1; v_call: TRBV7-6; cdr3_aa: CASSFVGAGVNEQFF
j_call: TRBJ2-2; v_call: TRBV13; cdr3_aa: CASSSPLLAGITGELFF
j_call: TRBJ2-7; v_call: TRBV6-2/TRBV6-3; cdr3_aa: CASSLRGLALPQHF
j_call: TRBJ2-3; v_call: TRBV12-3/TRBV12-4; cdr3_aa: CASSFAGAVDSDTQYF
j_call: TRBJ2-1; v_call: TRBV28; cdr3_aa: CASSFRGMGRSNNEQFF
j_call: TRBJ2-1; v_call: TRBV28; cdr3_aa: CASSLFRGGLAPYNEQFF
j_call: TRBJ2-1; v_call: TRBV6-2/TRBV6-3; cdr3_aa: CASSPGGSVWGYNEQFF
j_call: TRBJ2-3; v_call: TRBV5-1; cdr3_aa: CASTLGLPGDTRYF
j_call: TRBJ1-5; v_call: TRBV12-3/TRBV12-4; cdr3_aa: CASSEGRGRASNQPQHF
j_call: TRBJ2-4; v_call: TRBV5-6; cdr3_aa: CASSLAGGTGDSIQYF
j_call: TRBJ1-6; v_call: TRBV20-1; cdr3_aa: CSASGDRSSYNSPLHF
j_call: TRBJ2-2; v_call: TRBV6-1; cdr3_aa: CASSRTARGELFF
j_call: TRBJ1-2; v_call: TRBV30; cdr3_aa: CAWMVTGYGYTF
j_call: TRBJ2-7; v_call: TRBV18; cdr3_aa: CASSPGTPTSYEQYF
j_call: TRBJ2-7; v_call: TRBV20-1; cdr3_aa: CSAGWSADSYEQYF
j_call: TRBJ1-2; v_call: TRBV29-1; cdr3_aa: CSVSRGGYGYTF
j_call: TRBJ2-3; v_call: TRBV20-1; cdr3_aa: CSARLGTSVPTVGGVDTQYF
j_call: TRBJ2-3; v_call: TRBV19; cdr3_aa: CASSKTSGRASDTQYF
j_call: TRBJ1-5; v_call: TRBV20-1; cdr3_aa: CSARDPGTGGILSNQPQHF
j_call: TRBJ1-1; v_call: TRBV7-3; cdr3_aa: CASSFDRITEAFF
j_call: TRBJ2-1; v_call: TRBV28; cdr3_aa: CASSLLEKLYNEQFF
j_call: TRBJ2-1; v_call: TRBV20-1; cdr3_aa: CSASPLMTSSTSEQFF
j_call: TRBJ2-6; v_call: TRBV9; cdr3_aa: CASSAETGGPRFSGANVLTF
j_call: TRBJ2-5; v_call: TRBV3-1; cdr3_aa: CASSPELREGQETQYF
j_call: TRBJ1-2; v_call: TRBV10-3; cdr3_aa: CATAQTGNYGYTF
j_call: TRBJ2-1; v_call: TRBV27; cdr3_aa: CASSFIAGVNNEQFF
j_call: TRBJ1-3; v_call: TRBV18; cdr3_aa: CASSPTPGPGNTIYF
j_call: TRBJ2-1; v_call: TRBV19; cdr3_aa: CASSIDRASGGEQFF
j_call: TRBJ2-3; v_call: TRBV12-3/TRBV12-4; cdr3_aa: CASEVSHTDTQYF
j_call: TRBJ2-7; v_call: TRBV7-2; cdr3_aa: CASSLGGAGVRYEQYF
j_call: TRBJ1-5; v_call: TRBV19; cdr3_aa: CASSIIYRGYQPQHF
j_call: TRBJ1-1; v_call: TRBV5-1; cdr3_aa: CASSPGQGKWNTEAFF
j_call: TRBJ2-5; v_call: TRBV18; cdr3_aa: CASSPQAGVGETQYF
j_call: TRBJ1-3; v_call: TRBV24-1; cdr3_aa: CATTACPGAKRNTIYF
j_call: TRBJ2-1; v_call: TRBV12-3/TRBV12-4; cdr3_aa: CASTGAGGSAYNEQFF
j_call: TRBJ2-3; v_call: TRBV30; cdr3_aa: CAWSDGTASTDTQYF
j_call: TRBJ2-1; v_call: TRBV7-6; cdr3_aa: CASSLVLRDEQFF
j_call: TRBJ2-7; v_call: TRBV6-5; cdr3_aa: CASSSRTSGAFEQYF
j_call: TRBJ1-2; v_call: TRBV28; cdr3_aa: CASSPHREGYGYTF
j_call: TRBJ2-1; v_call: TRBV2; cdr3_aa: CATNRGLAGGNEQFF
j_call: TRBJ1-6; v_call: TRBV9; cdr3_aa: CASSPGRYNSPLHF
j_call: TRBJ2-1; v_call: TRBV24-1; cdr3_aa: CATSDPRGQGRYNEQFF
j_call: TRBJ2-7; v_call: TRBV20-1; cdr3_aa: CSAAQVDYEQYF
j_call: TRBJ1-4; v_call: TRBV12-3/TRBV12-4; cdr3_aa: CASSLIRSEKLFF
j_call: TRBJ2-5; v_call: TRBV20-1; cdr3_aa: CSATRVVAVETQYF
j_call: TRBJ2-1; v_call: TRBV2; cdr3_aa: CASSATSGSFHEQFF